What follows describes a single T cell receptor (beta chain). Its antigen is not identified. Sequencing was performed with immunoSEQ multiplex PCR; in TCRdb, only in-frame clones are kept and a portion is missing. The sample lists approximately 46,000 clones; around 70% were seen once. The record originates from a study of PD-1 blockade in classical Hodgkin lymphoma. Looking at the study overall: Nivolumab was administered to patients intravenously at 3 mg/kg every 2 weeks.

Study conclusions and caveats: Baseline TCR diversity was reportedly lower in newly diagnosed patients than healthy donors.

Each patient relapsed following autologous stem cell transplantation, and prior brentuximab vedotin exposure differed. The germline gives CDR1 SEHNR, CDR2 FQNEAQ (reference sequence). Unmatched junction bases numbered 5, after V lost 3 bases and J lost 0 bases. The CDR3 length is 18 residues. The TCR originated in a human donor with classical Hodgkin lymphoma. Sequences were derived from peripheral blood mononuclear cells (PBMCs), sampled at baseline. The V call is TRBV7-9, the J call TRBJ2-3; 14 nucleotides line up with TRBD2. Here the CDR3 DNA reads TGTGCCAGCAGCTTTGGACTAGCGGGAGGAACTAGCACAGATACGCAGTATTTT. As protein: CASSFGLAGGTSTDTQYF. Using reference TRBV7-9 and TRBJ2-3 for the parts outside the CDR3, the full variable domain is DTGVSQNPRHKITKRGQNVTFRCDPISEHNRLYWYRQTLGQGPEFLTYFQNEAQLEKSRLLSDRFSAERPKGSFSTLEIQRTEQGDSAMYLCASSFGLAGGTSTDTQYFGPGTRLTVL.